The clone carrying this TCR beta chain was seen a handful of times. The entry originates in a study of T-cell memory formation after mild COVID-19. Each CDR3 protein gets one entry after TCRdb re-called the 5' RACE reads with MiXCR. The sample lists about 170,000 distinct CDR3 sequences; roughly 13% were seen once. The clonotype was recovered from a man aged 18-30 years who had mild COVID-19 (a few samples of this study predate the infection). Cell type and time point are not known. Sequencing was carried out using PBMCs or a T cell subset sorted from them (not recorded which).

CDR3 amino acids: CASSANFRGGKHF. CDR3 DNA: TGTGCCAGCAGCGCCAATTTCAGGGGGGGCAAACATTTT. This chain links TRBV7-9 with TRBJ1-5; TRBD1 agrees at 7 bases. The CDR3 is made up of 13 amino acids. The trim removed 5 bases at V and 16 bases at J, leaving 14 bases unmatched. Per the germline V gene, CDR1 is SEHNR and CDR2 is FQNEAQ (reference sequence).